This T cell receptor beta chain was recovered during a study of blood T cells in healthy people across ages. This CDR3 contains 16 residues. V was pared by 4 bases and J by 4 bases, with 4 bases of the junction left unmatched. Germline V gene lookup returns CDR1 MDHEN and CDR2 SYDVKM. Donation came from healthy Caucasian individuals in Russia who were aged 6 to 90. A second PCR of 7 to 11 cycles used a sample-barcoded 5' primer and a J-beta primer mix. A single record per CDR3 protein comes from TCRdb applying MiXCR to the 5' RACE reads. There are about 1.6 million distinct CDR3 sequences in the sample; about 32% occur only once, and roughly 12% lies in the top ten.

This clonotype originated in a woman in her twenties or thirties in good health. The sequenced material came from blood. The chain uses TRBV28 and TRBJ2-1; 13 bases line up with TRBD2. In DNA, the CDR3 is TGTGCCAGCAGTTCTCCACTAGCGGGAGGGTACAATGAGCAGTTCTTC. It translates to CASSSPLAGGYNEQFF.